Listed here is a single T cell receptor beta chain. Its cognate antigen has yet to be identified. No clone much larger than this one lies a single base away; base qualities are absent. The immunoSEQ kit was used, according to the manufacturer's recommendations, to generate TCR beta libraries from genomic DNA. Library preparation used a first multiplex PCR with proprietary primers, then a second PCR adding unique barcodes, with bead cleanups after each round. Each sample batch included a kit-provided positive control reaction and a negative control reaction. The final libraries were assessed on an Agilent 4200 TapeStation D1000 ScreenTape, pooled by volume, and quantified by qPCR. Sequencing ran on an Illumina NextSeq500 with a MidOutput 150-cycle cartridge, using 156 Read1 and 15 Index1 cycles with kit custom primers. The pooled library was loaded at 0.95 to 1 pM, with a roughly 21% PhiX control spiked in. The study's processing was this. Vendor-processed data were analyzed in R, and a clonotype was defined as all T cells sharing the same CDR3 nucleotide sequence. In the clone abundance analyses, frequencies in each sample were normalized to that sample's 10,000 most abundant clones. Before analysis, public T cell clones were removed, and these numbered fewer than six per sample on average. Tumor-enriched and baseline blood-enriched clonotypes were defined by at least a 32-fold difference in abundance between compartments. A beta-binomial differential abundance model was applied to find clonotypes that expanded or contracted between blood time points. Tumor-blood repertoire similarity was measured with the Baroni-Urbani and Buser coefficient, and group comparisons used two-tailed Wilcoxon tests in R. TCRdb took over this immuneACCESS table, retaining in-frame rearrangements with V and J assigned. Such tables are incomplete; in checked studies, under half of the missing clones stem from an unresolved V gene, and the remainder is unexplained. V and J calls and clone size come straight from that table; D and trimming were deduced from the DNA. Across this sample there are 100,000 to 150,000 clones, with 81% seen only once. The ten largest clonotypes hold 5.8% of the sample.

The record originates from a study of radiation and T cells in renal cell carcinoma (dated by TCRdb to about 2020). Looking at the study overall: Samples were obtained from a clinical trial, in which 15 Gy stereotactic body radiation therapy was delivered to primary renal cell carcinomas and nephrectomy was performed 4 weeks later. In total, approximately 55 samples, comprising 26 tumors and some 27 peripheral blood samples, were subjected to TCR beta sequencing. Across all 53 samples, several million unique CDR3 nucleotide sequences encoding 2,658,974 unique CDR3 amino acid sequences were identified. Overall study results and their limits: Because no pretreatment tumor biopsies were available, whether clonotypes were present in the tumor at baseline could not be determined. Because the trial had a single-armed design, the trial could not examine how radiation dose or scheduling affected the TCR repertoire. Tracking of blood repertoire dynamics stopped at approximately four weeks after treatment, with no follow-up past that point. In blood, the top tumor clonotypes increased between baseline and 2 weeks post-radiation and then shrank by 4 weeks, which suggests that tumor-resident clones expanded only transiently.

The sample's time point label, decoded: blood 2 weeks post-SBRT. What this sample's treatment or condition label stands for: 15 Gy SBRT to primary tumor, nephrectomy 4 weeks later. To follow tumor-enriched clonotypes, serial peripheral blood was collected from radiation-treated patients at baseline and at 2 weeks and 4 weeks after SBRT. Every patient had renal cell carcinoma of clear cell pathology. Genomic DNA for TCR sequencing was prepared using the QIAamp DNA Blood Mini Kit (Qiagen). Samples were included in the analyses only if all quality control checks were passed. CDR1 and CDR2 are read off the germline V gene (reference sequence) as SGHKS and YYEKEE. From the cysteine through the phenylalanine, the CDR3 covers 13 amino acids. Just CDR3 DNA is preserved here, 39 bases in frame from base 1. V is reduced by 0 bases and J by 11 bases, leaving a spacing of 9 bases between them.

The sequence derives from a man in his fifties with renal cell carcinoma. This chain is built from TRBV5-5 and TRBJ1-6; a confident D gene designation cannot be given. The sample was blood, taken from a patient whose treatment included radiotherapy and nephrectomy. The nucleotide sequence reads TGTGCCAGCAGCTTGGTTGTGGACGCACCCCTCCACTTT. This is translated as CASSLVVDAPLHF.